This paragraph covers one T cell receptor beta chain sequence. The V and J ends lost 5 bases and 7 bases respectively, with 7 bases between them. The CDR3 runs to 11 residues. In germline, CDR1 is SGHRS, CDR2 YFSETQ. These data are taken from a study of T cells in narcolepsy. Produced via immunoSEQ multiplex PCR; TCRdb's table is partial and in-frame only. Of 30,000 to 40,000 clones detected, approximately 90% appear once; the ten largest clones hold over 0.65%. The TCR originated in a human donor with narcolepsy. Sequenced input: CD45RA- memory CD4+ T cells from PBMCs. The rearrangement joins TRBV5-1 to TRBJ1-5; no reliable D call. CDR3: CASRTGQPQHF. The CDR3 region has the DNA TGCGCCAGCAGGACGGGGCAGCCCCAGCATTTT.